A selection of T cell receptor beta chains follows, all from one sample in a study of prognosis after radiotherapy for stage I lung cancer. TCRdb re-derived calls from the multiplex PCR reads in MiXCR, one entry per CDR3 protein. This sample carries about 18,000 distinct CDR3 sequences, 44% of them seen once, and the ten largest clones take roughly two fifths. The sample here was PBMCs, taken before or after stereotactic body radiation therapy (not recorded which). These receptor sequences come from a donor aged 50 or older with non-small cell lung cancer. CDR3s leave out the opening cysteine and the closing phenylalanine or tryptophan.

>TRBJ2-2|12|TRBV28
ASKSGGNTGELF
>TRBJ2-7|13|TRBV6-5
ASSYTLSPPDEQY
>TRBJ2-2|15|TRBV11-2
ASSLISGAGNTGELF
>TRBJ2-2|12|TRBV20-1
SARSRGNTGELF
>TRBJ2-7|13|TRBV5-1
ASSLVGSDTYEQY
>TRBJ1-1|11|TRBV2
ASNQVRNTEAF
>TRBJ1-4|11|TRBV12-3/TRBV12-4
ASSNRASKKLF
>TRBJ2-2|14|TRBV6-6
ASSYSPQGGTGELF
>TRBJ2-1|16|TRBV28
ASSFGLAGGPSYNEKF
>TRBJ1-2|10|TRBV28
ASSLSDSGYT
>TRBJ2-1|11|TRBV24-1
ATSLGGVDEQF
>TRBJ1-6|12|TRBV6-1
ASNIRGYNSPLH
>TRBJ2-7|12|TRBV6-2/TRBV6-3
ATLGASGEYEQY
>TRBJ1-1|13|TRBV19
ASSIGTGGNTEAF
>TRBJ2-7|11|TRBV5-1
ASSWEQGGEQY
>TRBJ2-5|12|TRBV29-1
SVELAEYQETQY
>TRBJ2-5|13|TRBV6-2/TRBV6-3
ASSEGWGEVETQY
>TRBJ2-1|10|TRBV12-3/TRBV12-4
ASSETGTEQF
>TRBJ2-1|13|TRBV5-1
ASSLAQGAWNEQF
>TRBJ2-7|8|TRBV7-2
ARSFYEQY